There are many counts of the clone carrying this TCR beta chain. These data come from a study of human T cells and chemical hapten exposure. Study details: All through the roughly 24-week study, the scalp of each patient received diphenylcyclopropenone doses weekly.

CDR3 length: 16 amino acids. Germline V gene lookup returns CDR1 SGHNT and CDR2 YYREEE (reference sequence). After removal of 1 base from V and 7 bases from J, the junction contained 11 bases not matched to a gene. TCRdb reprocessed the RACE reads with MiXCR, giving one entry per CDR3 protein. The sample includes 40,000 to 50,000 distinct CDR3 sequences, over 3.5% seen only once; the top ten take roughly 24%. Time point reported: patch test 1, 2 weeks after DPC sensitization. Treatment defined: therapeutic diphenylcyclopropenone sensitization with weekly scalp DPC. Someone pulled total RNA out of unfractionated whole blood. Researchers sampled blood before each patch test went on.

The TCR originated in a man in his forties or fifties with alopecia areata. Some clones in this sample may be carry-over from other donors' samples. The starting material was whole blood, obtained in connection with sensitization to the hapten diphenylcyclopropenone (DPC). V usage is TRBV5-4 and J usage is TRBJ2-1, with 7 positions matching TRBD2. As DNA, the CDR3 is TGTGCCAGCAGCTTGCCGGGAGGAGCCCCTGTGAATGAGCAGTTCTTC. Amino acid sequence: CASSLPGGAPVNEQFF.